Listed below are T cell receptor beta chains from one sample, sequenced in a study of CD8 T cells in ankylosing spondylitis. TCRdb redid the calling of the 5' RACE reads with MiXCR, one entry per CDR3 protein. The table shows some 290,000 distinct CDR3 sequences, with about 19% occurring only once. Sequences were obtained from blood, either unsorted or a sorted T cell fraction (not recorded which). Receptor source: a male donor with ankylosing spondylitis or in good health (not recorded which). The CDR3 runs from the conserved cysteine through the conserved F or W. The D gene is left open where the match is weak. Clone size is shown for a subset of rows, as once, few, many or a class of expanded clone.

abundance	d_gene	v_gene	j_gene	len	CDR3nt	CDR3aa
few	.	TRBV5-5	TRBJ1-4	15	TGTGCCAGCAGCCGCATCGGGAGGGGAGGGGAAAAACTGTTTTTT	CASSRIGRGGEKLFF
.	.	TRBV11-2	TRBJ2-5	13	TGTGCCAGCAGCAGTCGGGACAAAGAGACCCAGTACTTC	CASSSRDKETQYF
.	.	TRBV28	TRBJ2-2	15	TGTGCCAGCAGTTCCGGTAACTTGAACACCGGGGAGCTGTTTTTT	CASSSGNLNTGELFF
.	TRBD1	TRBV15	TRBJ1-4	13	TGTGCCACCAGAATCAACAGGGGTGAAAAACTGTTTTTT	CATRINRGEKLFF
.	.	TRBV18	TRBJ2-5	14	TGTGCCAGCTCATCAACAGGTTCCCAAGAGACCCAGTACTTC	CASSSTGSQETQYF
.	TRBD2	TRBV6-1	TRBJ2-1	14	TGTGCCAGCAGGGTAGCGGGGGGGTACAATGAGCAGTTCTTC	CASRVAGGYNEQFF
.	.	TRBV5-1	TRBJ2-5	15	TGCGCCAGCAGCTCAACGTGGGGCTTAAAAGAGACCCAGTACTTC	CASSSTWGLKETQYF
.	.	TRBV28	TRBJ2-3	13	TGTGCCAGCAGTTTAATGCCGGCAGATACGCAGTATTTT	CASSLMPADTQYF
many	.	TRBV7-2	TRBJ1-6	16	TGTGCCAGCAGCTTAGTCGGCACGGGACAATCCTCACCCCTCCACTTT	CASSLVGTGQSSPLHF
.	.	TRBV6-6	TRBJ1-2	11	TGTGCCAGCGGACCAGAGGATGGCTACACCTTC	CASGPEDGYTF
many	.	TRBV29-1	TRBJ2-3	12	TGCAGCGTTGGACAGAACACAGATACGCAGTATTTT	CSVGQNTDTQYF
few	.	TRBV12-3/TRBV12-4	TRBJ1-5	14	TGTGCCAGCAGTTTTCCAGGCCCCAATCAGCCCCAGCATTTT	CASSFPGPNQPQHF
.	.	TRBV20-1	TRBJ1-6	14	TGCAGTGCTAGTTTTGGCCCTTCGAGCTCACCCCTCCACTTT	CSASFGPSSSPLHF
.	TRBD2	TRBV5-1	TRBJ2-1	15	TGCGCCAGCAGCTTGAACGGGAGGGCCGAGGGTGAGCAGTTCTTC	CASSLNGRAEGEQFF
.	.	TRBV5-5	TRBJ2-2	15	TGTGCCAGCAGCCGGTCCCAGGGAAACACCGGGGAGCTGTTTTTT	CASSRSQGNTGELFF
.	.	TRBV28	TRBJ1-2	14	TGTGCCAGCAGTTATTCCCAACGGGACTATGGCTACACCTTC	CASSYSQRDYGYTF
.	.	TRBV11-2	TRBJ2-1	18	TGTGCCAGCAGCCGGAGTCTAGCGGAGGGGGAACACTACAATGAGCAGTTCTTC	CASSRSLAEGEHYNEQFF
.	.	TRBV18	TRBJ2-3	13	TGTGCCAGCTCGGGTCCTAAGCCGGATACGCAGTATTTT	CASSGPKPDTQYF
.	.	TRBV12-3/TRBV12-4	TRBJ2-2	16	TGTGCCAGCAGTCCTAGGGTTATCCCGAACACCGGGGAGCTGTTTTTT	CASSPRVIPNTGELFF